Below, 20 T cell receptor beta chains from the same sample are listed, as sequenced in a study of cytomegalovirus exposure and HLA in healthy donors. The PCR contained 60 Vbeta and 13 Jbeta primers. The protocol was immunoSEQ multiplex PCR, while the TCRdb copy is restricted to in-frame clones and leaves out a portion. The profile covers roughly 98,000 clones, with 60% to 75% appearing a single time and about 14% taken by the ten largest. Sample: PBMCs. These receptor sequences come from a woman in her 70s in good health and CMV-seropositive.

The chain combines TRBV6-6 with TRBJ2-7, with TRBD2 identical over 8 bases. The CDR3 has 14 residues. V gave up 0 bases and J gave up 4 bases; unmatched junction bases: 2. Per the germline V gene, CDR1 is MNHNY and CDR2 is SVGAGI (reference sequence). The CDR3 sequence: CASSYSSGGYEQYF. The CDR3 DNA follows: TGTGCCAGCAGTTACTCGTCGGGGGGGTACGAGCAGTACTTC.

CDR3 residues: CASSPGRSAGTDTQYF. CDR3 coding DNA: TGTGCCAGTAGTCCCGGAAGGAGCGCCGGGACAGATACGCAGTATTTT. This sequence joins TRBV19 and TRBJ2-3; D is unresolved. The CDR3 has 16 residues. From germline, CDR1 is LNHDA and CDR2 SQIVND (reference sequence). Trimming cost V 5 bases and J 3 bases, with 18 bases left between them.

The J gene is TRBJ2-7, the V gene TRBV18; tentative D call: TRBD2 (6 bases). Germline V lookup: CDR1 KGHSH, CDR2 LQKENI. Trimming pared 4 bases from V and 5 bases from J, leaving 15 bases between. The CDR3 consists of 14 residues. The CDR3 region has the DNA TGTGCCAGCTCACTGACCGGGGGACGTAACGAGCAGTACTTC. This encodes CASSLTGGRNEQYF.

This chain links TRBV10-3 with TRBJ2-1; 10 positions agree with TRBD1. J gave up 9 bases and V 4 bases, and 12 bases lay outside the gene matches. The length of the CDR3 is 16 residues. Germline V gene sequence: CDR1 ENHRY, CDR2 SYGVKD. The CDR3 is CAISGIGGTGVTEQFF. CDR3 nucleotide sequence: TGTGCCATCAGTGGAATTGGCGGGACAGGGGTTACTGAGCAGTTCTTC.

This rearrangement joins TRBV5-1 to TRBJ1-2, with D unresolved. CDR3 length equals 14 residues. The germline V gene has CDR1 SGHRS and CDR2 YFSETQ. The V gene lost 0 bases and the J gene lost 2 bases, with 8 bases spanning the gap. The CDR3 DNA reads TGCGCCAGCAGCTTGGAGCAACTCAACTATGGCTACACCTTC. It is translated as CASSLEQLNYGYTF.

The chain couples TRBV5-4 to TRBJ2-2; 10 bases fit TRBD1. The length of the CDR3 is 15 residues. The ends lost 4 bases at V and 5 bases at J; junction bases unmatched: 5. The V gene's germline CDR1 is SGHNT and CDR2 YYREEE (reference sequence). The CDR3 DNA sequence: TGTGCCAGCAGCCTGGGACAGGGGTTTACCGGGGAGCTGTTTTTT. Amino acid sequence: CASSLGQGFTGELFF.

The chain recombines TRBV29-1 with TRBJ1-4, with 7 bases aligning to TRBD1. The V gene end was trimmed by 6 bases and the J gene end by 5 bases; junction bases not matched to a gene: 9. CDR1 SQVTM and CDR2 ANQGSEA come from the germline V gene. The CDR3 has 14 residues. CDR3 sequence (DNA): TGCAGCGTCTCTCAGGGGGTATTAAATGAAAAACTGTTTTTT. It is translated as CSVSQGVLNEKLFF.

This sequence joins TRBV27 and TRBJ2-1, with 8 bases matching TRBD1. Unmatched junction bases numbered 18, after V lost 7 bases and J lost 7 bases. The CDR3 has 17 amino acids. The germline V gene has CDR1 MNHEY and CDR2 SMNVEV (reference sequence). The CDR3 bases are TGTGCCAGCAAGTTTCTGTTAGACAGGGGAGGCGTTAATGAGCAGTTCTTC. Translating gives CASKFLLDRGGVNEQFF.

This clone appeared a few times. The chain uses TRBV5-1 and TRBJ2-1, with 10 bases identical to TRBD2. The CDR3 runs to 16 residues. J lost 0 bases, V lost 0 bases, and 0 bases had no gene match. The germline gives CDR1 SGHRS, CDR2 YFSETQ. The CDR3 nucleotides are TGCGCCAGCAGCTTGGCTAGCGGGGGCTCCTACAATGAGCAGTTCTTC. Its protein is CASSLASGGSYNEQFF.

This chain joins TRBV5-1 and TRBJ1-2, with 8 bases that match TRBD1. CDR3 size: 13 residues. Trimming removed 0 bases from V and 5 bases from J; junction bases left unmatched: 0. In germline, CDR1 is SGHRS, CDR2 YFSETQ. The CDR3 protein is CASSLDRGYGYTF. For the CDR3, the DNA is TGCGCCAGCAGCTTGGACAGGGGGTATGGCTACACCTTC. The whole variable domain, remainder taken from reference TRBV5-1 and TRBJ1-2, is KAGVTQTPRYLIKTRGQQVTLSCSPISGHRSVSWYQQTPGQGLQFLFEYFSETQRNKGNFPGRFSGRQFSNSRSEMNVSTLELGDSALYLCASSLDRGYGYTFGSGTRLTVV.

This chain uses TRBV7-9 with TRBJ1-2; D may be TRBD1 (5 bases). There are 14 residues in the CDR3. Germline loops: CDR1 SEHNR, CDR2 FQNEAQ (reference sequence). V dropped 6 bases and J dropped 2 bases, with 13 bases sitting between them. This CDR3 reads CASRPTTVNYGYTF. The CDR3 DNA reads as TGTGCCAGCAGACCCACGACAGTGAACTATGGCTACACCTTC.

This clone was observed a single time. V gene TRBV7-2 combines with J gene TRBJ2-1; 9 bases agree with TRBD1. The CDR3 runs 15 residues. Germline loops: CDR1 SGHTA, CDR2 FQGNSA. J gave up 3 bases and V 3 bases, and 3 bases lay outside the gene matches. This CDR3 is CASSFGQGNYNEQFF. The CDR3 region has the DNA TGTGCCAGCAGCTTCGGACAGGGGAACTACAATGAGCAGTTCTTC.

The chain employs TRBV5-1 and TRBJ2-1; 9 bases match TRBD1. The germline gives CDR1 SGHRS, CDR2 YFSETQ. Germline trimming cut 4 bases from V and 4 bases from J; bases unmatched to any gene: 6. CDR3 length equals 15 residues. The CDR3 sequence: CASSPDRGDYNEQFF. The CDR3 region has the DNA TGCGCCAGCAGCCCGGACAGGGGAGATTACAATGAGCAGTTCTTC.

As DNA, the CDR3 is TGTGCCAGCACCCTTGGGGGGGGTGAAAAACTGTTTTTT. It encodes CASTLGGGEKLFF. This chain connects TRBV2 to TRBJ1-4, with D maybe TRBD1 (5 bases). Trimming removed 7 bases at V and 7 bases at J, with 13 bases between. The CDR3 is 13 amino acids. Germline CDR1 SNHLY, CDR2 FYNNEI.

The V call is TRBV5-1, the J call TRBJ2-2, with TRBD1 identical over 9 bases. From germline, CDR1 is SGHRS and CDR2 YFSETQ. CDR3 length equals 13 residues. Trimming at V came to 7 bases and at J to 5 bases, leaving 3 bases not matched to a gene. Here the CDR3 reads CASGQGRTGELFF. CDR3 DNA: TGCGCCAGCGGACAGGGGAGGACCGGGGAGCTGTTTTTT.

The rearrangement links TRBV23-1 to TRBJ2-2; 11 bases match TRBD1. TRBV23-1 is reported as an ORF; its role is uncertain. The CDR3 is 18 amino acids. V gave up 4 bases and J gave up 0 bases; unmatched junction bases: 7. The DNA of the CDR3 is TGCGCCAGCAGTCCCACGGGACAGGGGGACACGAACACCGGGGAGCTGTTTTTT. The encoded protein is CASSPTGQGDTNTGELFF.

The rearrangement uses TRBV7-3 and TRBJ2-1, with D maybe TRBD2 (5 bases). Deletions cut 5 bases from V and 7 bases from J, with 12 bases between. The length of the CDR3 is 13 residues. Germline CDR1 SGHTA, CDR2 FQGTGA. CDR3 coding DNA: TGTGCCAGCAGCGGCGGGCCCGCAAATGAGCAGTTCTTC. Translating it yields CASSGGPANEQFF.

This rearrangement joins TRBV7-3 to TRBJ2-3; 14 nucleotides align to TRBD2. CDR1 and CDR2 from the germline V gene are SGHTA and FQGTGA. The CDR3 runs to 16 residues. J was trimmed by 5 bases and V by 2 bases; bases with no gene match: 3. In DNA, the CDR3 is TGTGCCAGCAGCTTAGGACTAGCGGGAGGCCTAGATACGCAGTATTTT. Its translation is CASSLGLAGGLDTQYF.

The table lists this clone with a count of one. The genes are TRBV27 and TRBJ1-2, with D perhaps TRBD1 (6 bases). Germline loops: CDR1 MNHEY, CDR2 SMNVEV (reference sequence). The length of the CDR3 is 16 residues. The V end lost 3 bases, the J end lost 4 bases, and 18 bases lay between the germline ends. The CDR3 here is CASSFLSQGSFYGYTF. In DNA, the CDR3 is TGTGCCAGCAGTTTCCTATCACAGGGATCATTCTATGGCTACACCTTC.

Remarks on this clone: One end of the junction fails to match germline, which may point to a read error. The J gene is TRBJ2-1, the V gene TRBV7-3; 12 nucleotides match TRBD2. CDR1 and CDR2 from the germline V gene are SGHTA and FQGTGA. This CDR3 comprises 17 residues. The CDR3 protein is CSSSLTASGREGNEQFF. The CDR3 region has the DNA TGTTCCAGCAGCTTAACGGCTAGCGGGAGGGAGGGCAATGAGCAGTTCTTC.